This T cell receptor (beta chain) derives from a study of STAT5B mutations in CD4+ large granular lymphocyte leukemia. There are 13 residues in the CDR3. CDR1 is LNHDA, CDR2 SQIVND, per germline (reference sequence). Trimming cost V 7 bases and J 5 bases; bases outside gene matches: 5. Turning to this clone: Its antigen is as yet unknown.

The protocol was immunoSEQ multiplex PCR, while the TCRdb copy is restricted to in-frame clones and leaves out a portion. The sample consists of more than 30,000 clones, about nine tenths of them appearing once. Study conclusions and caveats: Patient CD4-sorted repertoires stayed more clonal than healthy ones after leukemic-clone removal.

The chain joins TRBV19 to TRBJ1-2, with 9 bases fitting TRBD1. The specimen was CD4+ T cells from blood buffy coats. The receptor comes from a human donor in good health. CDR3 in amino acids: CASNPGQGYGYTF. DNA of the CDR3: TGTGCCAGTAACCCGGGACAGGGATATGGCTACACCTTC. Full variable domain (remainder filled in from reference TRBV19 and TRBJ1-2): DGGITQSPKYLFRKEGQNVTLSCEQNLNHDAMYWYRQDPGQGLRLIYYSQIVNDFQKGDIAEGYSVSREKKESFPLTVTSAQKNPTAFYLCASNPGQGYGYTFGSGTRLTVV.